The clone carrying this TCR beta chain was detected ten times or more. Its antigen is not identified. Via MiXCR, TCRdb re-called the 5' RACE reads, giving one row per CDR3 protein. The top ten hold about 3% of the sample, which has 250,000 or so distinct CDR3 sequences, 10% seen once. This specimen comes from a study of CD8 T cells in ankylosing spondylitis. Study-wide results and caveats: In ankylosing spondylitis blood, a motif of several highly homologous TCR beta variants appeared characteristic. CD8+ cells made up the disease-linked clones, which were relatively rare in peripheral blood.

The CDR3 totals 12 residues. V lost 0 bases and J lost 7, with 6 bases in between. From germline, CDR1 is ENHRY and CDR2 SYGVKD. Material: blood, either unsorted or a sorted T cell fraction (not recorded which). This rearrangement joins TRBV10-3 to TRBJ1-2; D gene uncertain. The TCR originated in a male donor with ankylosing spondylitis or in good health (not recorded which). This CDR3 is CAISESVGGYTF. The CDR3 nucleotides are TGTGCCATCAGTGAGTCCGTCGGTGGCTACACCTTC.